The text below deals with one T cell receptor (beta chain). Its antigen is not known. Indicated time point: more than five months of natalizumab therapy. At 6 months of natalizumab came T1, and at 12 months came T2. This sample is part of a study of multiple sclerosis patients with progressive multifocal leukoencephalopathy. Study conclusions and caveats: Most PML patients had lower entropy, suggesting less diverse TRB repertoires. PML-onset expanded TRB clones were detectable before and during natalizumab therapy.

CDR1 is SEHNR, CDR2 FQNEAQ, per germline (reference sequence). V gave up 4 bases and J gave up 6 bases, with 13 bases separating them. The CDR3 has 14 amino acids. Generated by immunoSEQ multiplex PCR, the TCRdb table keeps only in-frame clones and is missing some. The table has 25,000 to 30,000 clones, over 85% seen once. The genes are TRBV7-9 and TRBJ1-5, with D hard to call. Sequenced material: PBMCs, taken from a patient treated with natalizumab. The sequence was obtained from a human donor with multiple sclerosis. This CDR3 reads CASSSSETPQPQHF. As DNA, the CDR3 is TGTGCCAGCAGCTCATCAGAGACACCTCAGCCCCAGCATTTT.